The 27 T cell receptor beta chains given below trace back to one sample, sequenced in a study of T cells after yellow fever vaccination. TCRdb reprocessed the 5' RACE reads via MiXCR and lists one record per CDR3 protein. The sample consists of 120,000 or so distinct CDR3 sequences, approximately 14% of them appearing once. The sequencing here drew on CD8+ T cells sorted from PBMCs, taken 5 days after the yellow fever booster vaccination. These receptors all come from a young man who received the YFV17D yellow fever vaccine.

This clonotype turned up a few times. The chain is built from TRBV11-2 and TRBJ2-7; D remains unclear. CDR3 size: 12 residues. The germline CDR1 and CDR2 sequences are SGHAT and FQNNGV. Trimming removed 4 bases from V and 3 bases from J, with 7 bases in between. CDR3 nucleotide sequence: TGTGCCAGCAGCTATCATAGCTACGAGCAGTACGTC. Its translation: CASSYHSYEQYV.

The V gene is TRBV12-3 or TRBV12-4, the J gene TRBJ2-5; 8 nucleotides agree with TRBD1. With 5 bases clipped from V and 1 base from J, the junction kept 6 bases outside the gene matches. The CDR3 has 15 residues. CDR3 region: CASSTTDRGQETQYF. In DNA, the CDR3 is TGTGCCAGCAGTACCACCGACAGGGGCCAAGAGACCCAGTACTTC.

The rearrangement joins TRBV6-2 or TRBV6-3 to TRBJ1-1; possible D gene TRBD1, 6 bases. Germline V gene lookup returns CDR1 MNHEY and CDR2 SVGEGT. Trimming left V 6 bases short and J 2 bases short, with 16 bases between. The CDR3 loop spans 15 amino acids. This chain's CDR3 is CASSKWGAINTEAFF. CDR3 in DNA: TGTGCCAGCAGCAAGTGGGGGGCTATCAACACTGAAGCTTTCTTT.

This clonotype came up a few times. The chain joins TRBV24-1 to TRBJ2-2, with a tentative D call TRBD2 (5 bases). V lost 4 bases, J lost 1 base, and 9 bases lay in between. Looked up from germline, CDR1 is KGHDR and CDR2 is SFDVKD. The CDR3 is 15 residues long. In DNA form, the CDR3 reads TGTGCCACCAGTGACCCGGACTGGAACACCGGGGAGCTGTTTTTT. This codes for CATSDPDWNTGELFF.

Only a few counts were recorded for this clonotype. The V and J genes are TRBV11-2 and TRBJ2-5; D gene uncertain. The V end lost 11 bases, the J end lost 4 bases, and 5 bases lay between the germline ends. This CDR3 comprises 9 residues. Germline CDR1 SGHAT, CDR2 FQNNGV. The CDR3: CAAGETQYF. The DNA of the CDR3 is TGTGCCGCCGGAGAGACCCAGTACTTC.

This clonotype was detected ten times or more. The rearrangement joins TRBV7-6 to TRBJ2-1, with 10 positions matching TRBD2. The CDR3 sequence is 17 residues long. The junction had 5 bases not matched to a gene; V was cut back by 1 base and J by 2 bases. CDR1 is SGHVS and CDR2 is FNYEAQ in the germline V gene. DNA of the CDR3: TGTGCCAGCAGCTTAGTTCCTAGCGGGGGTACCTACAATGAGCAGTTCTTC. Its translation is CASSLVPSGGTYNEQFF.

The genes are TRBV6-2 or TRBV6-3 and TRBJ2-5, with a possible D match to TRBD2 (5 bases). V lost 2 bases and J 5 bases, leaving 6 bases between the germline ends. From germline, CDR1 is MNHEY and CDR2 SVGEGT. This CDR3 comprises 12 residues. The DNA of the CDR3 is TGTGCCAGCAGTTACGGGGAGGAGACCCAGTACTTC. Amino acid sequence: CASSYGEETQYF.

In this sample, this clonotype turned up a few times. V is TRBV11-2 and J is TRBJ2-2; TRBD2 is a possible D gene (7 bases). Per the germline V gene, CDR1 is SGHAT and CDR2 is FQNNGV. V shed 8 bases and J shed 5 bases, with 18 bases lying between them. The CDR3 is 15 residues long. CDR3 loop: CASRPGGLDTGELFF. The CDR3, as DNA: TGTGCCAGCCGGCCCGGGGGGCTGGATACCGGGGAGCTGTTTTTT.

The table lists this clonotype with a few counts. The chain couples TRBV20-1 to TRBJ2-4, with D possibly being TRBD1 or TRBD2 (5 bases each). V lost 6 bases and J 3 bases, leaving 21 bases between the germline ends. The CDR3 covers 16 residues. Per the germline V gene, CDR1 is DFQATT and CDR2 is SNEGSKA (reference sequence). Written as DNA, the CDR3 is TGCAGTGCCCACCCCAAGGCAGGGACCTTCAAAAACATTCAGTACTTC. It specifies CSAHPKAGTFKNIQYF.

The chain has TRBV7-2 and TRBJ2-7; no reliable D call. Germline V CDR1 and CDR2: SGHTA, FQGNSA. V was trimmed by 5 bases and J by 0 bases, leaving 11 bases between them. The CDR3 extends over 14 amino acids. The CDR3 sequence: CASSVLDLSYEQYV. The CDR3 DNA reads TGTGCCAGCAGCGTCCTAGACCTCTCCTACGAGCAGTACGTC.

The V and J genes are TRBV12-3 or TRBV12-4 and TRBJ2-1, with 10 nucleotides matching TRBD2. J gave up 10 bases and V 4 bases, and 4 bases lay outside the gene matches. The CDR3 has 13 amino acids. DNA for the CDR3: TGTGCCAGCAGTTGGACTAGCGGATTAGAGCAGTTCTTC. Its protein product is CASSWTSGLEQFF.

The table lists this clonotype with a few counts. This chain uses TRBV29-1 with TRBJ1-1, with a weak D call TRBD1 (6 bases). Germline V lookup: CDR1 SQVTM, CDR2 ANQGSEA. The CDR3 loop spans 12 amino acids. Trimming cost V 7 bases and J 3 bases, with 12 bases left between them. This CDR3 reads CSGSRGHTEAFF. For the CDR3, the DNA is TGCAGCGGCTCCAGGGGACACACTGAAGCTTTCTTT.

The chain couples TRBV6-5 to TRBJ1-4; D is unclear. Trimming removed 2 bases from V and 7 bases from J, with 17 bases in between. The CDR3 extends over 16 amino acids. CDR1 and CDR2 from the germline V gene are MNHEY and SVGAGI. Here the CDR3 reads CASSYGFGLGGEKLFF. The CDR3, as DNA: TGTGCCAGCAGTTACGGATTCGGGCTAGGAGGTGAAAAACTGTTTTTT.

The J gene is TRBJ2-7, the V gene TRBV18; 7 bases are shared with TRBD2. The J segment lost 7 bases and the V segment lost 2 bases, leaving 8 bases of the junction unmatched. Germline values: CDR1 KGHSH, CDR2 LQKENI. This CDR3 spans 14 amino acids. The CDR3 nucleotides are TGTGCCAGCTCACCAACACCGCGGGGAGGGGAGCAGTACTTC. Translation: CASSPTPRGGEQYF.

This clonotype has just a few counts. The V and J genes are TRBV27 and TRBJ2-4, with D tentatively TRBD1 (8 bases). Germline CDR1 MNHEY, CDR2 SMNVEV (reference sequence). There are 14 residues in the CDR3. Trimming removed 6 bases at V and 8 bases at J, with 17 bases between. In nucleotides, the CDR3 is TGTGCCAGCAGACAGGGGGGGCTCTCGGACATTCAGTACTTC. It codes for CASRQGGLSDIQYF.

This clonotype has a count of ten or more. The chain joins TRBV5-1 to TRBJ1-2, with 9 bases aligning to TRBD1. Germline V gene sequence: CDR1 SGHRS, CDR2 YFSETQ. V lost 0 bases, J lost 5 bases, and 14 bases stayed unmatched. CDR3 length: 18 amino acids. The CDR3 sequence is CASSLAPGQGARRYGYTF. As DNA, the CDR3 is TGCGCCAGCAGCTTGGCCCCGGGACAGGGTGCCCGAAGATATGGCTACACCTTC.

Only a few counts were recorded for this clonotype. J is TRBJ1-6 and V is TRBV27; 7 positions match TRBD1. The J segment lost 4 bases and the V segment lost 4 bases, leaving 1 base of the junction unmatched. CDR1 and CDR2 from the germline V gene are MNHEY and SMNVEV (reference sequence). The CDR3 runs to 14 residues. The CDR3 loop is CASSWTGYNSPLHF. As DNA, the CDR3 is TGTGCCAGCAGTTGGACAGGATATAATTCACCCCTCCACTTT.

The V gene is TRBV24-1, the J gene TRBJ2-1; 7 nucleotides agree with TRBD1. Trimming cost V 5 bases and J 1 base; bases outside gene matches: 7. Per germline, CDR1 KGHDR and CDR2 SFDVKD. The CDR3 loop spans 16 amino acids. CDR3 coding DNA: TGTGCCACCAGTGGCCGACAGGGATCGTCCTACAATGAGCAGTTCTTC. Its translation: CATSGRQGSSYNEQFF.

The V and J genes are TRBV7-2 and TRBJ2-7; 8 nucleotides match TRBD1. Germline V CDR1 and CDR2: SGHTA, FQGNSA. J lost 1 base, V lost 4 bases, and 3 bases had no gene match. This CDR3 spans 14 amino acids. The CDR3, as DNA: TGTGCCAGCAGCTCGACAGGGGAATCCTACGAGCAGTACTTC. Amino acid sequence: CASSSTGESYEQYF.

In its sample, this clonotype was seen many times. The chain employs TRBV19 and TRBJ1-1; D is ambiguous. Germline CDR1 and CDR2: LNHDA and SQIVND (reference sequence). The CDR3 runs 15 residues. The germline V and J ends were trimmed by 0 bases and 0 bases, with 8 bases remaining between them. The CDR3 spells CASSIDWLMNTEAFF. In DNA, the CDR3 is TGTGCCAGTAGTATAGATTGGCTGATGAACACTGAAGCTTTCTTT.

This clonotype was counted a few times. The chain has TRBV9 and TRBJ2-3; 11 bases fit TRBD2. In germline, CDR1 is SGDLS, CDR2 YYNGEE. This CDR3 comprises 16 residues. J gave up 3 bases and V 4 bases, and 7 bases lay outside the gene matches. Here the CDR3 reads CASSLLLAGATDTQYF. DNA of the CDR3: TGTGCCAGCAGCTTACTACTAGCGGGGGCTACAGATACGCAGTATTTT.

The gene calls are TRBV5-6 and TRBJ2-1; 10 nucleotides align to TRBD2. J lost 15 bases, V lost 2 bases, and 5 bases had no gene match. There are 12 residues in the CDR3. The germline V gene has CDR1 SGHDT and CDR2 YYEEEE. The CDR3 region has the DNA TGTGCCAGCAGCTTCGGACTAGCGGCCGTGTTCTTC. Translated: CASSFGLAAVFF.

The chain recombines TRBV19 with TRBJ1-2; maybe TRBD1 (5 bases). Germline assignment: CDR1 LNHDA and CDR2 SQIVND (reference sequence). The CDR3 sequence is 13 residues long. V lost 10 bases and J 5 bases, leaving 17 bases between the germline ends. CDR3 loop: CATSPGTVYGYTF. The CDR3 nucleotides are TGTGCCACCTCCCCCGGGACCGTATATGGCTACACCTTC.

This rearrangement joins TRBV27 to TRBJ2-7; 7 nucleotides agree with TRBD2. Trimming took 7 bases from V and 3 from J; bases not matched to a gene: 9. Germline V gene data show CDR1 as MNHEY and CDR2 as SMNVEV (reference sequence). This CDR3 is 14 amino acids long. CDR3 amino acids: CASTPVGGNYEQYF. The CDR3, as DNA: TGTGCCAGCACCCCAGTGGGGGGGAACTACGAGCAGTACTTC.

Only a few counts were recorded for this clonotype. The chain employs TRBV11-2 and TRBJ2-3; 7 bases are a match to TRBD2. V lost 1 base and J lost 4; bases outside the gene matches: 11. Germline CDR1 and CDR2: SGHAT and FQNNGV. The CDR3 has 17 residues. Here the CDR3 reads CASSLARRPGGADTQYF. DNA for the CDR3: TGTGCCAGCAGCTTAGCGCGCCGGCCGGGGGGAGCAGATACGCAGTATTTT.

The chain links TRBV9 to TRBJ1-2, with D perhaps matching TRBD1 (6 bases). Germline V CDR1 and CDR2: SGDLS, YYNGEE. CDR3 length: 13 residues. Deletions cut 4 bases from V and 4 bases from J, with 11 bases between. CDR3 nucleotide sequence: TGTGCCAGCAGCCAGGACAGCGCCTATGGCTACACCTTC. It specifies CASSQDSAYGYTF. The variable domain in full, completed from reference TRBV9 and TRBJ1-2, reads DSGVTQTPKHLITATGQRVTLRCSPRSGDLSVYWYQQSLDQGLQFLIQYYNGEERAKGNILERFSAQQFPDLHSELNLSSLELGDSALYFCASSQDSAYGYTFGSGTRLTVV.

This clonotype has a handful of counts. The chain joins TRBV4-2 to TRBJ2-2; 9 nucleotides agree with TRBD1. Germline V CDR1 and CDR2: LGHNA, YNFKEQ. The CDR3 has 15 amino acids. V was pared by 3 bases and J by 4 bases, with 3 bases of the junction left unmatched. The CDR3 DNA reads as TGTGCCAGCAGCCATGAGACAGGGGGCACCGGGGAGCTGTTTTTT. Translating it yields CASSHETGGTGELFF.